This T cell receptor beta chain was captured in a study of blood T cell repertoires in COVID-19. In the study overall: T cells, B-cell-depleted T cells, or PBMCs provided the cDNA or gDNA that served as material.

The study assigned cohorts using participant-reported clinical history. Losses at the gene ends were 2 bases for V and 5 bases for J; bases not matched to a gene: 5. This CDR3 comprises 14 residues. Looked up from germline, CDR1 is LGHDT and CDR2 is YNNKEL (reference sequence). As originally analysed: Counts of nucleated cells, estimated from reference gene primer amplification, were obtained. The assay was immunoSEQ multiplex PCR, and TCRdb's table has in-frame clones only and misses some. That table is the source of V, J and clone size, and D and trimming were worked out from the DNA. The data show over 200,000 clones, over 80% seen once.

The sequence was obtained from a woman between 25 and 40 years old who had been exposed to COVID-19. The sample taken for sequencing was PBMCs or T cells enriched from blood (not recorded which). The chain employs TRBV3-1 (or the pseudogene TRBV3-2) and TRBJ2-5; TRBD1 matches 7 bases. CDR3 sequence reads: CASSQQTGMETQYF. In nucleotides, the CDR3 is TGTGCCAGCAGCCAACAGACAGGGATGGAGACCCAGTACTTC.